The 10 T cell receptor beta chains below were found in one sample sequenced in a study of patients and donors after allogeneic stem cell transplantation. TCRdb redid the calling of the RT-PCR reads with MiXCR, one entry per CDR3 protein. This table holds roughly 960,000 distinct CDR3 sequences, 15% to 20% found once. The sequenced sample was blood, either unsorted or a sorted T cell fraction (not recorded which). These receptors came from a human donor who was either an allogeneic HSCT recipient or a stem cell or donor lymphocyte infusion donor (not recorded which). It is not recorded whose cells these are; they may come from a transplant donor.

Of note for this clonotype: Possible read error: a much larger clone is one base away. V gene TRBV10-3 combines with J gene TRBJ2-3; D possibly corresponds to TRBD2 (5 bases). Trimming stripped 6 bases from V and 3 bases from J, with 7 bases between. The CDR3 sequence is 12 residues long. Germline V CDR1 and CDR2: ENHRY, SYGVKD. In DNA, the CDR3 is TGTGCCATCAGCCTAGCTACAGATACGCAGTATTTT. Its protein product is CAISLATDTQYF.

The chain has TRBV12-3 or TRBV12-4 and TRBJ2-5; TRBD1 matches 7 bases. Trimming took 6 bases from V and 1 from J; bases not matched to a gene: 8. This CDR3 comprises 15 residues. This chain's CDR3 is CASSRWTGRQETQYF. CDR3 DNA: TGTGCCAGCAGCCGATGGACAGGCCGCCAAGAGACCCAGTACTTC.

This chain connects TRBV28 to TRBJ1-5, with D hard to call. Germline V gene sequence: CDR1 MDHEN, CDR2 SYDVKM. V was pared by 8 bases and J by 6 bases, with 11 bases between. The CDR3 totals 12 residues. The CDR3 spells CASRPGGQPQHF. The CDR3 DNA is TGTGCCAGCCGCCCCGGCGGTCAGCCCCAGCATTTT. The variable domain in full, completed from reference TRBV28 and TRBJ1-5, reads DVKVTQSSRYLVKRTGEKVFLECVQDMDHENMFWYRQDPGLGLRLIYFSYDVKMKEKGDIPEGYSVSREKKERFSLILESASTNQTSMYLCASRPGGQPQHFGDGTRLSIL.

This clonotype was found a few times. The chain combines TRBV6-5 with TRBJ2-1; D is tentatively TRBD1 or TRBD2 (5 bases each). The CDR3 runs to 14 residues. V gave up 2 bases and J gave up 5 bases, with 10 bases separating them. Germline assignment: CDR1 MNHEY and CDR2 SVGAGI. As DNA, the CDR3 is TGTGCCAGCAGTTACGGGGACCACAACAATGAGCAGTTCTTC. It yields the protein CASSYGDHNNEQFF.

The chain carries TRBV7-9 and TRBJ1-4, with no clear D. The CDR3 contains 15 residues. Trimming shortened V by 3 bases and J by 4 bases, and 12 bases separated the two germline ends. Germline V gene data show CDR1 as SEHNR and CDR2 as FQNEAQ (reference sequence). CDR3 protein: CASSLSRQYNEKLFF. The CDR3 DNA reads as TGTGCCAGCAGCTTGAGTCGGCAGTATAATGAAAAACTGTTTTTT. Drawing the rest from reference TRBV7-9 and TRBJ1-4, the complete variable domain is DTGVSQNPRHKITKRGQNVTFRCDPISEHNRLYWYRQTLGQGPEFLTYFQNEAQLEKSRLLSDRFSAERPKGSFSTLEIQRTEQGDSAMYLCASSLSRQYNEKLFFGSGTQLSVL.

V gene TRBV9 combines with J gene TRBJ2-5, with 7 positions matching TRBD1. J gave up 5 bases and V 2 bases, and 9 bases lay outside the gene matches. The CDR3 has 15 residues. Germline CDR1 is SGDLS and CDR2 is YYNGEE. CDR3 nucleotides: TGTGCCAGCAGCGTCGGCTCGGTGACAGGGGAGACCCAGTACTTC. It encodes CASSVGSVTGETQYF.

This clonotype was seen only a few times. V is TRBV20-1 and J is TRBJ2-1, with D possibly called TRBD1 or TRBD2 (5 bases each). In germline, CDR1 is DFQATT, CDR2 SNEGSKA (reference sequence). V gave up 0 bases and J gave up 9 bases, with 15 bases separating them. This CDR3 has 14 amino acids. The CDR3 loop is CSARDSGPPSEQFF. In nucleotides, the CDR3 is TGCAGTGCTAGAGATTCGGGGCCTCCCAGTGAGCAGTTCTTC.

In this sample, this clonotype turned up a few times. The rearrangement uses TRBV28 and TRBJ2-4, with 8 bases fitting TRBD1. V lost 8 bases and J lost 6; bases outside the gene matches: 3. Per germline, CDR1 MDHEN and CDR2 SYDVKM. The CDR3 consists of 12 residues. The CDR3 region has the DNA TGTGCCAGCCCTACAGGGGGAAACATTCAGTACTTC. Protein sequence: CASPTGGNIQYF.

The V call is TRBV4-2, the J call TRBJ2-5, with 11 bases lining up with TRBD2. The junction had 1 base not matched to a gene; V was cut back by 1 base and J by 3 bases. CDR3 length equals 15 residues. Germline V CDR1 and CDR2: LGHNA, YNFKEQ. CDR3 sequence: CASSQVAGGKETQYF. CDR3 DNA sequence: TGTGCCAGCAGCCAAGTAGCGGGGGGGAAAGAGACCCAGTACTTC.

This sequence joins TRBV7-9 and TRBJ1-3, with TRBD1 matching 8 bases. J gave up 0 bases and V 5 bases, and 6 bases lay outside the gene matches. In germline, CDR1 is SEHNR, CDR2 FQNEAQ (reference sequence). The CDR3 has 16 residues. CDR3 DNA sequence: TGTGCCAGCAGCGGTTGGACAGGGAGCTCTGGAAACACCATATATTTT. Its protein is CASSGWTGSSGNTIYF.